The clone carrying this T cell receptor beta chain was detected ten times or more. Its cognate antigen is unknown. From approximately 400 ng of RNA, a library with molecular barcoded alpha/delta and beta/gamma adaptors was made. TCRdb re-called the reads with MiXCR, one entry per CDR3 protein. Here the sample spans 75,000 to 95,000 distinct CDR3 sequences, 9% to 15% being singletons. The data belong to a study of read filtering for tumor transcriptome and immune sequencing. Turning to the study itself: Mean patient age was roughly 66 years, range about 45 to 85; roughly 18 male, over twelve female. Revised staging placed roughly eight patients in R-ISS I, about 16 in II, more than 5 in III. Per sample, TCR-region reads ranged about 4 to 11 million by IR-seq, about 80 to 1,400 by RNA-seq. Study-level points and caveats: Even smaller IR-seq throughput identified most shared clonotypes.

There are 11 residues in the CDR3. Trimming removed 6 bases from V and 4 bases from J, with 7 bases in between. In germline, CDR1 is DFQATT, CDR2 SNEGSKA (reference sequence). The source of this sequence is a donor at least 40 years old with multiple myeloma. The chain recombines TRBV20-1 with TRBJ2-1; no reliable D call. The sequencing sample was made of a population of CD138-negative cells sorted from bone marrow. The CDR3 spells CSAPGYNEQFF. As DNA, the CDR3 is TGCAGTGCGCCAGGTTACAATGAGCAGTTCTTC.